The 3 T cell receptor beta chains in this list originate from one sample, sequenced in a study of blood T cells in healthy people across ages. A J-beta primer mix and a sample-barcoded 5' primer were used in a second PCR of about 7 to 12 cycles. Via MiXCR, TCRdb re-called the 5' RACE reads, giving one row per CDR3 protein. The profile shows around 670,000 distinct CDR3 sequences, approximately 30% of them singletons. Sequenced input: blood. Every receptor here comes from a woman of 80 years or more in good health.

This clonotype has ten or more counts. V and J are TRBV10-3 and TRBJ1-1; possibly TRBD1 for D (6 bases). The germline V gene has CDR1 ENHRY and CDR2 SYGVKD. This CDR3 spans 13 amino acids. The V gene lost 11 bases and the J gene lost 3 bases, with 16 bases spanning the gap. For the CDR3, the DNA is TGTGCCGTCGTAGGGGGGAAGGACACTGAAGCTTTCTTT. Translating it yields CAVVGGKDTEAFF.

In its sample, this clonotype was seen once. The gene calls are TRBV6-1 and TRBJ1-4; perhaps TRBD1 as D (5 bases). This CDR3 has 15 amino acids. Germline CDR1 MNHNS, CDR2 SASEGT. V lost 4 bases to trimming and J lost 6 bases, with 15 bases between them. DNA for the CDR3: TGTGCCAGCAGTGCCCTTGAAGGGGCGCATGAAAAACTGTTTTTT. Translating gives CASSALEGAHEKLFF.

The rearrangement uses TRBV7-3 and TRBJ2-6; perhaps D is TRBD1 or TRBD2 (5 bases each). This CDR3 spans 20 amino acids. Trimming took off 5 bases at V and 0 bases at J, with 23 bases between the two ends. Germline V CDR1 and CDR2: SGHTA, FQGTGA. The CDR3 DNA reads TGTGCCAGCAGCCCCAATTTGGGACGGACGCGGACCTCTGGGGCCAACGTCCTGACTTTC. Its translation: CASSPNLGRTRTSGANVLTF. The full variable domain, rest sourced from reference TRBV7-3 and TRBJ2-6, is GAGVSQTPSNKVTEKGKYVELRCDPISGHTALYWYRQSLGQGPEFLIYFQGTGAADDSGLPNDRFFAVRPEGSVSTLKIQRTERGDSAVYLCASSPNLGRTRTSGANVLTFGAGSRLTVL.